Listed below are T cell receptor beta chains from one sample, sequenced in a study of T cell responses to AZD1222 COVID-19 vaccine. The data were produced by immunoSEQ multiplex PCR, yet TCRdb's version contains in-frame clones alone and is incomplete. The table records around 150,000 clones, 91% of them present only once. Here the sequenced sample was peripheral blood, taken 28 days after the second AZD1222 dose. These receptor sequences come from an adult who received the AZD1222 COVID-19 vaccine. Both conserved end residues are part of each CDR3. The D gene is left open where the match is weak. Size values are once, few and many counts, or a class for expanded clones, and some rows have none.

V	J	size	D	CDR3	DNA
TRBV19	TRBJ1-1	once	.	CASKRTPLNTEAFF	TGTGCCAGTAAAAGGACACCCCTGAACACTGAAGCTTTCTTT
TRBV7-8	TRBJ1-5	.	TRBD1	CASSPMGQGAQPQHF	TGTGCCAGCAGCCCCATGGGACAGGGGGCTCAGCCCCAGCATTTT
TRBV13	TRBJ1-6	.	.	CASSSSGTSLTYNSPLHF	TGTGCCAGCAGCTCATCCGGGACATCGTTAACGTATAATTCACCCCTCCACTTT
TRBV18	TRBJ2-3	.	.	CASSPVPASTDTQYF	TGTGCCAGCTCACCAGTCCCAGCTAGCACAGATACGCAGTATTTT
TRBV6-4	TRBJ2-7	.	.	CASSVHGDSYEQYF	TGTGCCAGCAGTGTCCACGGGGACTCCTACGAGCAGTACTTC
TRBV12-5	TRBJ2-5	.	.	CASGLGKVRQAMILETQYF	TGTGCTAGTGGTTTGGGTAAAGTCCGACAGGCGATGATTTTGGAGACCCAGTACTTC
TRBV5-1	TRBJ1-3	.	.	CASSLGGSSGNTIYF	TGCGCCAGCAGCTTAGGGGGGAGCTCTGGAAACACCATATATTTT
TRBV10-2	TRBJ2-7	.	.	CASSEGAQYF	TGCGCCAGCAGTGAGGGGGCTCAGTACTTC
TRBV7-2	TRBJ2-6	.	.	CASSTPPGANVLTF	TGTGCCAGCAGCACCCCCCCCGGGGCCAACGTCCTGACTTTC
TRBV2	TRBJ1-4	.	TRBD1	CASYDRGRYEKLFF	TGTGCCAGCTACGACAGGGGGCGGTATGAAAAACTGTTTTTT